This T cell receptor beta chain is drawn from a study of T cells in Graves' hyperthyroidism and ophthalmopathy. The TCR beta CDR3 regions underwent amplification using RNA transcripts as the source. Using the HTBI primer set, a first-round RT-PCR was run on the TCR CDR3. MiXCR was run by TCRdb on the multiplex PCR reads, yielding one entry per CDR3 protein. The sample carries about 200,000 distinct CDR3 sequences, around a sixth recorded once. The sample holds a few counts of this clonotype. The specimen was blood. The TCR was taken from a woman aged 45-65 years with Graves' hyperthyroidism.

The CDR3: CSARESEFSYEQYF. CDR3 in DNA: TGCAGTGCTAGAGAATCCGAATTCTCCTACGAGCAGTACTTC. The chain links TRBV20-1 to TRBJ2-7; no definite D call. The CDR3 has 14 amino acids. Germline lookup yields CDR1 DFQATT and CDR2 SNEGSKA (reference sequence). Deletions cut 0 bases from V and 0 bases from J, with 9 bases between.